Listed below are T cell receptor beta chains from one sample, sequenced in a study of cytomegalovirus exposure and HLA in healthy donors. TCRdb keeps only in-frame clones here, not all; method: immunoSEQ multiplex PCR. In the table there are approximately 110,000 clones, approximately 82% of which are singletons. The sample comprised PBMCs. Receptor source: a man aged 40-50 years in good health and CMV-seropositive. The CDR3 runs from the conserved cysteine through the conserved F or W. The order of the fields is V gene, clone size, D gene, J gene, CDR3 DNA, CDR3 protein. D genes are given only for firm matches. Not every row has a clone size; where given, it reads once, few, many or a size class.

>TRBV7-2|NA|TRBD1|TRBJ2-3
TGTGCCAGCAGCTCTCGGACAGGGCGGGGAAATACGCAGTATTTT
CASSSRTGRGNTQYF
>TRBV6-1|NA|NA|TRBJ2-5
TGTGCCAGCAGTGAAAGGGGCAGGGGAGGGCAGTACTTC
CASSERGRGGQYF
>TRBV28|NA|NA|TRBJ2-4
TGTGCCAGCAGTTTAAGGGGACTTGGGGCTAACATTCAGTACTTC
CASSLRGLGANIQYF
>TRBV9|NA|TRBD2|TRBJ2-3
TGTGCCAGCAGCGTATTGGGACTAGGCACAGATACGCAGTATTTT
CASSVLGLGTDTQYF
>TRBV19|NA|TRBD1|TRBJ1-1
TGTGCCAGTAGTATAGGGGGACAGTACGGGAACACTGAAGCTTTCTTT
CASSIGGQYGNTEAFF
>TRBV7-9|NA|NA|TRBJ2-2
TGTGCCAGCAGCGGAGATAGCACCGGGGAGCTGTTTTTT
CASSGDSTGELFF
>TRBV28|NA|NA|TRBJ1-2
TGTGCCAGCACCCCAGGCGTCTTTAACTATGGCTACACCTTC
CASTPGVFNYGYTF
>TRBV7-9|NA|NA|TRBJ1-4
TGTGCCAGCAGCCTCAGGGGAGCTAATGAAAAACTGTTTTTT
CASSLRGANEKLFF
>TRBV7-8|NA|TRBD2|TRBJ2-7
TGTGCCAGCAGCTTCCGGCGGGAGGGCTACGAGCAGTACTTC
CASSFRREGYEQYF
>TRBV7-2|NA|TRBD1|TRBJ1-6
TGTGCCAGCACCCCGGGGACAGCAAGGAATTCACCCCTCCACTTT
CASTPGTARNSPLHF
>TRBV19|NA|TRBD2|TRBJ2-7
TGTGCCAGTAGTATTCGTGTAGGCGGGGGCTACGAGCAGTACTTC
CASSIRVGGGYEQYF
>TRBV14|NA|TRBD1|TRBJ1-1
TGTGCCAGCAGCCAAGTGGGGACAGGGGGAAGAGAAGCTTTCTTT
CASSQVGTGGREAFF
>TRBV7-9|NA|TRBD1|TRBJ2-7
TGTGCCAGCAGCTCTAACAGGGGCCAGCCCTACGAGCAGTACTTC
CASSSNRGQPYEQYF
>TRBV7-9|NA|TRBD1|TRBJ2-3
TGTGCCAGCAGCGAAATCTCAGGGGGCCCGAATACGCAGTATTTT
CASSEISGGPNTQYF
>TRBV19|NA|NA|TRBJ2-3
TGTGCCAGTTCGATCTCACAGGTTAGCACAGATACGCAGTATTTT
CASSISQVSTDTQYF
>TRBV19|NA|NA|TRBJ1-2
TGTGCCAGTAGTAGAACGACAGAGCCGGTCTATGGCTACACCTTC
CASSRTTEPVYGYTF
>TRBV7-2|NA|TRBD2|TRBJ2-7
TGTGCCAGCAGCTTAGTCCTAGCGGGGGGGCAAGAGCAGTACTTC
CASSLVLAGGQEQYF
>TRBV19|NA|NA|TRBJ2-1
TGTGCCAGTAGTAACCGGGAATACTACAATGAGCAGTTCTTC
CASSNREYYNEQFF
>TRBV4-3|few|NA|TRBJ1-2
TGCGCCAGCAGCCAAGCCCACAGGACGGGTGATAACTATGGCTACACCTTC
CASSQAHRTGDNYGYTF
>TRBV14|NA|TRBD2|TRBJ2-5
TGTGCCAGCAGCCTCGGACTAGCGGGAGGAGAGGCCCAGTACTTC
CASSLGLAGGEAQYF
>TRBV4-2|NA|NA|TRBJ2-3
TGTGCCAGCAGCCCGAGCACCGGCGGAGATACGCAGTATTTT
CASSPSTGGDTQYF
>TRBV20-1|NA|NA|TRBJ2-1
TGCAGTGCTACCACAGGTAAAGGACGGTTCTTC
CSATTGKGRFF
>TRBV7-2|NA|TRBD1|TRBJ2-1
TGTGCCAGCAGCCCCAGGACAGGCCTGCTTAATGAGCAGTTCTTC
CASSPRTGLLNEQFF
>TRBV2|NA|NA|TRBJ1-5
TGTGCCAGCAGTGAAGGGCAGGGTCGCGCGTTTAGCAATCAGCCCCAGCATTTT
CASSEGQGRAFSNQPQHF
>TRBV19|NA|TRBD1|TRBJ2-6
TGTGCCAGTTCTCCGAGCCAGGGGGTTGAATCTGGGGCCAACGTCCTGACTTTC
CASSPSQGVESGANVLTF
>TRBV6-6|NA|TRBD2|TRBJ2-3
TGTGCCAGCAGTTACCAGCCCGGGGGGGCAGATACGCAGTATTTT
CASSYQPGGADTQYF
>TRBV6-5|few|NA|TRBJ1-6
TGTGCCAGCAGTAACCGGGACTATAATTCACCCCTCCACTTT
CASSNRDYNSPLHF
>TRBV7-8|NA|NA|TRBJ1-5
TGTGCCAGCAGCCTCCGGGACACCGATCAGCCCCAGCATTTT
CASSLRDTDQPQHF
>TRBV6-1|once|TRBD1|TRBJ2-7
TGTGCCAGCAGAAAGGGACAGAAAGGAGCCTACGAGCAGTACTTC
CASRKGQKGAYEQYF
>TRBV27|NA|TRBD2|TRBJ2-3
TGTGCCAGCAGTTTAGAGAGCGGGGGCGGCACAGATACGCAGTATTTT
CASSLESGGGTDTQYF